This T cell receptor (beta chain) was captured by sequencing in a study of blood T cell repertoires in COVID-19. Turning to the study itself: Sources were T cells, B-cell-depleted T cells, or PBMCs; the material itself was cDNA or gDNA.

CDR3 length equals 15 residues. V was trimmed by 4 bases and J by 2 bases, leaving 14 bases between them. CDR1 and CDR2 (germline): LGHNA, YNFKEQ. Original analysis: Reference gene primer amplification gave nucleated cell count estimates. Assay: immunoSEQ multiplex PCR; the TCRdb copy retains only in-frame clones and omits some. V and J calls plus clone size are reproduced from that table; the DNA served to infer D and trimming. The profile shows about 48,000 clones, approximately 86% of them singletons. The specimen sequenced was peripheral blood. This chain joins TRBV4-2 and TRBJ1-2; D is possibly TRBD1 (5 bases). This clonotype was obtained from a woman aged 80 or over with acute or convalescent COVID-19. CDR3 in amino acids: CASSPYSGGNYGYTF. CDR3 nucleotides: TGTGCCAGCAGCCCTTATTCCGGGGGGAACTATGGCTACACCTTC.